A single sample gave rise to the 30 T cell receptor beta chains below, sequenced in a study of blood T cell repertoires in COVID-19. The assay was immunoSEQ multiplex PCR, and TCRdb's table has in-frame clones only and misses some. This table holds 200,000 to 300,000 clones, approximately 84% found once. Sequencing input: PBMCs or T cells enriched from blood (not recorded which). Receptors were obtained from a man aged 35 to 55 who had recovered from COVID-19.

This chain's CDR3 is CASNPTDRPNYGYTF. CDR3 coding DNA: TGTGCCAGCAACCCCACGGACAGGCCTAACTATGGCTACACCTTC. V usage is TRBV6-1 and J usage is TRBJ1-2; 7 bases align to TRBD1. V gave up 7 bases and J gave up 0 bases; unmatched junction bases: 8. Looked up from germline, CDR1 is MNHNS and CDR2 is SASEGT. The CDR3 has 15 amino acids.

CDR3 residues: CASSWAGLSNSPLHF. The CDR3, as DNA: TGTGCCAGCAGTTGGGCCGGACTGAGTAATTCACCCCTCCACTTT. The V and J genes are TRBV27 and TRBJ1-6; unclear D gene. The CDR3 is 15 amino acids. Germline V gene data show CDR1 as MNHEY and CDR2 as SMNVEV (reference sequence). V lost 4 bases, J lost 6 bases, and 13 bases lay in between.

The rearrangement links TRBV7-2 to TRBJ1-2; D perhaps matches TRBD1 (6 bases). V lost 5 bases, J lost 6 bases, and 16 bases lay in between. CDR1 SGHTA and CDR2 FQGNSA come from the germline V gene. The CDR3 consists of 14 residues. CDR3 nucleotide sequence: TGTGCCAGCAGCCATAGAGTGGGGGCGGATGGCTACACCTTC. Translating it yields CASSHRVGADGYTF. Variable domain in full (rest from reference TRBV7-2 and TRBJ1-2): GAGVSQSPSNKVTEKGKDVELRCDPISGHTALYWYRQSLGQGLEFLIYFQGNSAPDKSGLPSDRFSAERTGGSVSTLTIQRTQQEDSAVYLCASSHRVGADGYTFGSGTRLTVV.

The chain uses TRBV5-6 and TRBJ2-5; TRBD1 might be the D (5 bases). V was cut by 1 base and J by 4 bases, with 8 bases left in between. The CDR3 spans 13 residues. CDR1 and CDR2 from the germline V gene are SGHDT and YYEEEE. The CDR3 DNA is TGTGCCAGCAGCTTGTGGGGCCCAGAGACCCAGTACTTC. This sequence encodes CASSLWGPETQYF.

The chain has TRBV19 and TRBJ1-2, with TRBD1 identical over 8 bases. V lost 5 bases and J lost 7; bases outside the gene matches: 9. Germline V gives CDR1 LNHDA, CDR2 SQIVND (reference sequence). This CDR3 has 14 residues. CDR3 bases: TGTGCCAGTAGTTACCCGGACAGGGAGGGTGGCTACACCTTC. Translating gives CASSYPDREGGYTF.

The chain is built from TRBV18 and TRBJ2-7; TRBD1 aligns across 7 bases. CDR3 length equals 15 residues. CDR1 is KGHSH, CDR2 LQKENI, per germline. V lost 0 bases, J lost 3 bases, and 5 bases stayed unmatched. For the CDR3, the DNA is TGTGCCAGCTCACCACCTGGACAGGAGAACTACGAGCAGTACTTC. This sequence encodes CASSPPGQENYEQYF.

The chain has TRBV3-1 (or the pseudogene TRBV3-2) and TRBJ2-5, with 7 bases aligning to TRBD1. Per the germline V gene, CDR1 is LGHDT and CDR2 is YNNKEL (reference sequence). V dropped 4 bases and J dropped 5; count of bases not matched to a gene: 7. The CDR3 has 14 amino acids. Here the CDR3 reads CASSLQQGMETQYF. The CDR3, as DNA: TGTGCCAGCAGCCTTCAACAGGGGATGGAGACCCAGTACTTC.

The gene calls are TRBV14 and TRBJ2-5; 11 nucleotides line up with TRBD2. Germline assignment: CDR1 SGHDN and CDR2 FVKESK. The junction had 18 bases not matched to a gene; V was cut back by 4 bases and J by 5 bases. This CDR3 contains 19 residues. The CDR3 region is CASSRYGGLAGGPGETQYF. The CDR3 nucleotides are TGTGCCAGCAGCCGGTACGGAGGCCTAGCGGGGGGCCCGGGGGAGACCCAGTACTTC.

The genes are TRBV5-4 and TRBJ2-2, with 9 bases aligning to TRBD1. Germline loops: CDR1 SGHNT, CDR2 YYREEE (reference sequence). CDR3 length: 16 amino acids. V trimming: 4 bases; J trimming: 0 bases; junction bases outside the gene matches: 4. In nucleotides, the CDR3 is TGTGCCAGCAGCCCTGACAGGGGGTCGAACACCGGGGAGCTGTTTTTT. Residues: CASSPDRGSNTGELFF.

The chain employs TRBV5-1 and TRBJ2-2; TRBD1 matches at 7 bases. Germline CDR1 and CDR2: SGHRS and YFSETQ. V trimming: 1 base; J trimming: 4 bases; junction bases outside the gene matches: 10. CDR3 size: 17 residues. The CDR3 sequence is CASSLQNRGLPTGELFF. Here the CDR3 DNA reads TGCGCCAGCAGCTTGCAGAACAGGGGATTGCCCACCGGGGAGCTGTTTTTT. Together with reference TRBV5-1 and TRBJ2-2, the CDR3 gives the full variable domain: KAGVTQTPRYLIKTRGQQVTLSCSPISGHRSVSWYQQTPGQGLQFLFEYFSETQRNKGNFPGRFSGRQFSNSRSEMNVSTLELGDSALYLCASSLQNRGLPTGELFFGEGSRLTVL.

In DNA form, the CDR3 reads TGCAGTGCTAGTGGGCTAGCGGCTTTGAGCTCCTACAATGAGCAGTTCTTC. This codes for CSASGLAALSSYNEQFF. The genes are TRBV20-1 and TRBJ2-1; 7 bases are shared with TRBD2. Germline loops: CDR1 DFQATT, CDR2 SNEGSKA (reference sequence). With V trimmed by 3 bases and J by 0 bases, 11 bases remained unmatched. The CDR3 length is 17 residues.

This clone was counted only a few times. CDR3 amino acids: CASSLGTSGGELFF. The CDR3 DNA is TGTGCCAGCAGCTTAGGGACTAGCGGCGGGGAGCTGTTTTTT. The chain combines TRBV11-2 with TRBJ2-2, with 10 bases fitting TRBD2. The CDR3 length is 14 residues. Germline trimming cut 1 base from V and 7 bases from J; bases unmatched to any gene: 0. Looked up from germline, CDR1 is SGHAT and CDR2 is FQNNGV.

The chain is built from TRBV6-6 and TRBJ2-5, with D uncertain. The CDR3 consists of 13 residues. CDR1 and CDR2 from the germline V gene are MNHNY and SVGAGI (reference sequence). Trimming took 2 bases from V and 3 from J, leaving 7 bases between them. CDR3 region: CASSYQSEETQYF. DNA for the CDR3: TGTGCCAGCAGTTACCAGAGCGAAGAGACCCAGTACTTC.

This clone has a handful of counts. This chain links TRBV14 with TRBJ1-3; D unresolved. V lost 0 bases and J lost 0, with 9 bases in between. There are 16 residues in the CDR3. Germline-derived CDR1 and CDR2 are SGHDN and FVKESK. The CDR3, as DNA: TGTGCCAGCAGCCAAGATCGTCAGGTCTCTGGAAACACCATATATTTT. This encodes CASSQDRQVSGNTIYF.

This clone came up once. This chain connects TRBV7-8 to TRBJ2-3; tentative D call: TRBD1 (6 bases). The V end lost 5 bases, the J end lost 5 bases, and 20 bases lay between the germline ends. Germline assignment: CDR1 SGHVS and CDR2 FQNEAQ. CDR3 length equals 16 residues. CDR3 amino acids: CASSPNRVATGDTQYF. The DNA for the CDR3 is TGTGCCAGCAGCCCGAACAGGGTCGCGACAGGAGATACGCAGTATTTT.

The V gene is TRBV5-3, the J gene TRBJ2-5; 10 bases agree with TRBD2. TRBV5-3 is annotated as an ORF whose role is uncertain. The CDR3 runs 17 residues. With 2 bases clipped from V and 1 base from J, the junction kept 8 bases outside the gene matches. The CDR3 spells CARSLNGLAVSQETQYF. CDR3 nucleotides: TGTGCCAGAAGCTTAAATGGACTAGCGGTATCCCAAGAGACCCAGTACTTC.

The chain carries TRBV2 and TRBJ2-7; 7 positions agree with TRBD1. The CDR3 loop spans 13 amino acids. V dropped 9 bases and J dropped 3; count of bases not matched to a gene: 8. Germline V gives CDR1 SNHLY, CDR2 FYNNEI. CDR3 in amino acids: CASKPGGGYEQYF. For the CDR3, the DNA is TGTGCCAGTAAACCAGGGGGTGGCTACGAGCAGTACTTC.

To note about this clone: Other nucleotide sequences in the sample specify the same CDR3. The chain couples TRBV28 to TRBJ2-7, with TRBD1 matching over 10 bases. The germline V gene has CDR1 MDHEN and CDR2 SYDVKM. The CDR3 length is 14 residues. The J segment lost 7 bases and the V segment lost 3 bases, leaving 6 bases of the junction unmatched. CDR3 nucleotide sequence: TGTGCCAGCAGTTTGCGACAGGGGGCGCGGGAGCAGTACTTC. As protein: CASSLRQGAREQYF.

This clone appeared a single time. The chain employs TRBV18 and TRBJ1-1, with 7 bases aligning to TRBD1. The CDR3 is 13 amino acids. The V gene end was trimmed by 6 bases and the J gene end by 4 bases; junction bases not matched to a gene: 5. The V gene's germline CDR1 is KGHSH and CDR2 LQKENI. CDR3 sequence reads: CASSPQGGTEAFF. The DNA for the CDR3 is TGTGCCAGCTCGCCTCAGGGGGGCACTGAAGCTTTCTTT.

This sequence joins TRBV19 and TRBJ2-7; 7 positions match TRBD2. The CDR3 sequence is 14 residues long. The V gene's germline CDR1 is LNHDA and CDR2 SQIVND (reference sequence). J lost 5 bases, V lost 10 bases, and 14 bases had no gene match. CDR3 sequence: CAISGTSGGNEQYF. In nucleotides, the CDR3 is TGTGCCATCTCCGGGACCTCGGGGGGTAACGAGCAGTACTTC.

The CDR3: CASGRERNEQFF. The CDR3 DNA sequence: TGTGCCAGCGGGCGAGAGCGGAATGAGCAGTTCTTC. The chain recombines TRBV12-3 or TRBV12-4 with TRBJ2-1, with D possibly being TRBD2 (5 bases). This CDR3 contains 12 residues. V lost 8 bases, J lost 7 bases, and 12 bases lay in between.

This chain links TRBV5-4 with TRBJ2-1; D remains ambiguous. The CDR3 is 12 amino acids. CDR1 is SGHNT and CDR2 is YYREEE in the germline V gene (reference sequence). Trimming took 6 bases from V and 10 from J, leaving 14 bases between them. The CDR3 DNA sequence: TGTGCCAGCACCCAAGGAGCCGGGGAGCAGTTCTTC. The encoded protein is CASTQGAGEQFF. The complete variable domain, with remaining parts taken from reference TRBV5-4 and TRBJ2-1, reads ETGVTQSPTHLIKTRGQQVTLRCSSQSGHNTVSWYQQALGQGPQFIFQYYREEENGRGNFPPRFSGLQFPNYSSELNVNALELDDSALYLCASTQGAGEQFFGPGTRLTVL.

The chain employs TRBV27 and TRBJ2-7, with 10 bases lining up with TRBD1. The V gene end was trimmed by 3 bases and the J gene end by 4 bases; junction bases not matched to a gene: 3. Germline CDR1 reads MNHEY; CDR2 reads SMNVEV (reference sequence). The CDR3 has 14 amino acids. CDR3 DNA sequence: TGTGCCAGCAGTTTCGGACAGGGGGTGTACGAGCAGTACTTC. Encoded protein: CASSFGQGVYEQYF.

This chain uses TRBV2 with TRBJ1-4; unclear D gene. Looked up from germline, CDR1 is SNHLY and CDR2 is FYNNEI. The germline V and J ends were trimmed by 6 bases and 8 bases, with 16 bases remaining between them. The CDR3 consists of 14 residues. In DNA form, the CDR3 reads TGTGCCAGCAGCCGCGGGCAGGTTCCCGAAAAACTGTTTTTT. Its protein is CASSRGQVPEKLFF.

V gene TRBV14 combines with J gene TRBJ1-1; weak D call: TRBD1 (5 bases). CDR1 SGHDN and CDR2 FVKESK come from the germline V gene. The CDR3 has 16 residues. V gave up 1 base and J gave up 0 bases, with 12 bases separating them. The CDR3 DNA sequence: TGTGCCAGCAGCCAAGTAGGGGTTTCAATGAACACTGAAGCTTTCTTT. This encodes CASSQVGVSMNTEAFF.

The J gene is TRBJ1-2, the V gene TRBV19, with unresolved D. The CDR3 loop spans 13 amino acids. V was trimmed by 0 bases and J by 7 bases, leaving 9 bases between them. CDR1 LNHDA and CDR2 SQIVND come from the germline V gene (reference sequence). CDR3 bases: TGTGCCAGTAGTATAGATCCTGAGGCTGGCTACACCTTC. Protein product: CASSIDPEAGYTF.

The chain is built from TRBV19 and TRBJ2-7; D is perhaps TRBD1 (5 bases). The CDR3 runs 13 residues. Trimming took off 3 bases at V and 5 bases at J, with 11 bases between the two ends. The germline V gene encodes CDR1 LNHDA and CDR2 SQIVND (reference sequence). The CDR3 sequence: CASSIPQGHEQYF. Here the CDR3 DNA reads TGTGCCAGTAGTATCCCCCAGGGTCACGAGCAGTACTTC.

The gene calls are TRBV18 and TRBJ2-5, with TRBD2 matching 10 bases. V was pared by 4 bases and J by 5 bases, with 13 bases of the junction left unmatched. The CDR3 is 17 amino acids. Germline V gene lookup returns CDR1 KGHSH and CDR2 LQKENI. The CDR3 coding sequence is TGTGCCAGCTCACACAGAATAGCGGGAGGCCAATTGGAGACCCAGTACTTC. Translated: CASSHRIAGGQLETQYF.

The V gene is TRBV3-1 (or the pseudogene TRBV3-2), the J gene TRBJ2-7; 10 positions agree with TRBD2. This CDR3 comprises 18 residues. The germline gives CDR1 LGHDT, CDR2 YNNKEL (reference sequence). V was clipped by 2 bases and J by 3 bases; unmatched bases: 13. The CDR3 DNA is TGTGCCAGCAGCCAAATCTACCCTAGCGGGGGCCATGACTACGAGCAGTACTTC. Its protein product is CASSQIYPSGGHDYEQYF.

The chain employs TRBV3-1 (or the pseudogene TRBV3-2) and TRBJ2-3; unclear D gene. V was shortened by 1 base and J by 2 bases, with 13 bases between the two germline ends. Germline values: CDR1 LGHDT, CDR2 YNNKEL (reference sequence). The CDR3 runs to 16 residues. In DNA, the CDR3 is TGTGCCAGCAGCCAAGGGTGGGCCTCGATCACAGATACGCAGTATTTT. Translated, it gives CASSQGWASITDTQYF.